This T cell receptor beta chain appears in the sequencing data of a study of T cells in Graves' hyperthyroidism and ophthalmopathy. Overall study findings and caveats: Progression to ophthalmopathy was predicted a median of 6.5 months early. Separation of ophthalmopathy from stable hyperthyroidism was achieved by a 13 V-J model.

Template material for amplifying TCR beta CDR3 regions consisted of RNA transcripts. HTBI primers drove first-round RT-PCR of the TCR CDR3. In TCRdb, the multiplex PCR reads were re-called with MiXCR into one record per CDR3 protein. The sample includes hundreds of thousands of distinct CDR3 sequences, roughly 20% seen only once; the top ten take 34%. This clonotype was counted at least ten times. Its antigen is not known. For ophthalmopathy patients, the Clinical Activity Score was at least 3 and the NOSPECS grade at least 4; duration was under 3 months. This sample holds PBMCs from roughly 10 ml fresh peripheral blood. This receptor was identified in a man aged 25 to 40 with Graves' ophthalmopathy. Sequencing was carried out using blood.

The CDR3 DNA reads TGTGCCAGCAGTCCTGAGAGCGGGAAAAACTACAATGAGCAGTTCTTC. Translating it yields CASSPESGKNYNEQFF. This rearrangement joins TRBV28 to TRBJ2-1; TRBD2 matches 7 bases. This CDR3 is built from 16 residues. Germline V lookup: CDR1 MDHEN, CDR2 SYDVKM. J gave up 3 bases and V 5 bases, and 10 bases lay outside the gene matches.